A single sample is the source of the 2 T cell receptor beta chains below, sequenced in a study of spatial heterogeneity in lung cancer. MiXCR, applied by TCRdb to the 5' RACE reads, yields one record per CDR3 protein. The sample consists of nearly 95,000 distinct CDR3 sequences, roughly 21% of them appearing once. The time point denotes: blood at routine non-recurrence follow-up after resection. The starting material was PBMCs, obtained at follow-up. These receptors were taken from a male donor with early-stage non-small cell lung cancer.

In this sample, this clonotype turned up a few times. The J gene is TRBJ2-1, the V gene TRBV2; D is uncertain. V lost 4 bases and J 9 bases, leaving 13 bases between the germline ends. The germline V gene encodes CDR1 SNHLY and CDR2 FYNNEI. The CDR3 consists of 13 residues. The CDR3 DNA follows: TGTGCCAGCAGTGCAGCCCCCCGGCTTGAGCAGTTCTTC. It yields the protein CASSAAPRLEQFF.

This clonotype was detected ten times or more. The J gene is TRBJ2-3, the V gene TRBV9; TRBD2 agrees at 8 bases. Germline V gene data show CDR1 as SGDLS and CDR2 as YYNGEE. V lost 4 bases, J lost 3 bases, and 7 bases stayed unmatched. The CDR3 sequence is 15 residues long. CDR3 in DNA: TGTGCCAGCAGCCCCCAGACTAGCGTGACAGATACGCAGTATTTT. It yields the protein CASSPQTSVTDTQYF. The full variable domain, in which reference TRBV9 and TRBJ2-3 provide the parts outside the CDR3, is DSGVTQTPKHLITATGQRVTLRCSPRSGDLSVYWYQQSLDQGLQFLIQYYNGEERAKGNILERFSAQQFPDLHSELNLSSLELGDSALYFCASSPQTSVTDTQYFGPGTRLTVL.